These 9 T cell receptor beta chains share one sample of origin, sequenced in a study of blood T cell repertoires in COVID-19 (dated by TCRdb to 2018 to 2020). The method behind the library was the immunoSEQ multiplex PCR assay. TCRdb limited this immuneACCESS table to in-frame rearrangements with V and J called. A share of clones is missing; checked studies link under half to unresolved V genes, and the rest is unexplained. The sample has about 76,000 clones on record, roughly 84% of them singletons. Roughly 9.7% of the sample is in the top ten clones. Sequences were obtained from peripheral blood. The receptors derive from a man aged 60-69 years with COVID-19, enrolled during active disease.

The chain joins TRBV6-5 to TRBJ2-7, with 9 bases fitting TRBD2. The V gene's germline CDR1 is MNHEY and CDR2 SVGAGI. The CDR3 contains 15 residues. V lost 7 bases, J lost 7 bases, and 14 bases stayed unmatched. CDR3 bases: TGTGCCAGCACCACACGGAGCGGGAGGCCGGGAGAGCAGTACTTC. Translated, it gives CASTTRSGRPGEQYF.

The chain employs TRBV11-3 and TRBJ2-5; D might be TRBD1 (5 bases). V gave up 5 bases and J gave up 5 bases, with 12 bases separating them. The CDR3 is 13 residues long. Germline assignment: CDR1 SGHNT and CDR2 YENEEA. The CDR3 reads CASSRQGWETQYF. The CDR3, as DNA: TGTGCCAGCAGCCGGCAGGGCTGGGAGACCCAGTACTTC.

J is TRBJ2-3 and V is TRBV3-1 (or the pseudogene TRBV3-2); possible D gene TRBD2, 6 bases. The CDR3 has 17 amino acids. Germline lookup yields CDR1 LGHDT and CDR2 YNNKEL (reference sequence). V was clipped by 1 base and J by 1 base, with 15 bases between them. CDR3 protein: CASSQATGVGGTDTQYF. CDR3 in DNA: TGTGCCAGCAGCCAAGCCACGGGAGTGGGGGGCACAGATACGCAGTATTTT.

CDR3 residues: CASSQNRRPGELFF. DNA for the CDR3: TGTGCCAGCAGCCAGAATAGGAGACCCGGGGAGCTGTTTTTT. V usage is TRBV3-1 (or the pseudogene TRBV3-2) and J usage is TRBJ2-2; no definite D call. Germline CDR1 and CDR2: LGHDT and YNNKEL (reference sequence). The V and J ends lost 3 bases and 6 bases respectively, with 11 bases between them. The CDR3 runs to 14 residues.

This chain connects TRBV3-1 (or the pseudogene TRBV3-2) to TRBJ1-6; D unclear. The germline V gene encodes CDR1 LGHDT and CDR2 YNNKEL (reference sequence). Trimming removed 0 bases at V and 14 bases at J, with 14 bases between. This CDR3 has 14 residues. CDR3 in DNA: TGTGCCAGCAGCCAAGAACTGGAGGGTTTCTCCCTCCACTTT. It yields the protein CASSQELEGFSLHF.

J is TRBJ1-2 and V is TRBV7-9; D is uncertain. Deletions cut 1 base from V and 4 bases from J, with 7 bases between. CDR3 length equals 13 residues. Germline loops: CDR1 SEHNR, CDR2 FQNEAQ (reference sequence). The CDR3: CASSLDASYGYTF. In DNA form, the CDR3 reads TGTGCCAGCAGCTTAGACGCGAGCTATGGCTACACCTTC.

V is TRBV20-1 and J is TRBJ2-7, with a tentative D call TRBD2 (5 bases). Germline loops: CDR1 DFQATT, CDR2 SNEGSKA (reference sequence). V gave up 3 bases and J gave up 11 bases, with 26 bases separating them. The CDR3 runs 15 residues. CDR3 bases: TGCAGTGCTAGTGACAAGAGGGCCCCCTCACTCCCTGAGTACTTC. This translates into CSASDKRAPSLPEYF.

This clone was detected a few times. The chain employs TRBV5-1 and TRBJ2-1; a weak D match, TRBD1 (5 bases). Germline V gene sequence: CDR1 SGHRS, CDR2 YFSETQ. Trimming left V 2 bases short and J 8 bases short, with 11 bases between. CDR3 length equals 13 residues. CDR3 in amino acids: CASSLQVQYEQFF. Written as DNA, the CDR3 is TGCGCCAGCAGCTTACAGGTTCAATATGAGCAGTTCTTC.

V and J are TRBV28 and TRBJ1-3; D is perhaps TRBD1 (6 bases). The V end was cut by 7 bases, the J end by 4 bases, with 14 bases between. CDR1 MDHEN and CDR2 SYDVKM come from the germline V gene. The CDR3 has 14 amino acids. CDR3 loop: CASMDGTNGNTIYF. Written as DNA, the CDR3 is TGTGCCAGCATGGACGGGACAAACGGAAACACCATATATTTT.